A single sample is the source of the 28 T cell receptor beta chains below, sequenced in a study of T cell responses to AZD1222 COVID-19 vaccine. This table comes from immunoSEQ multiplex PCR, and its TCRdb copy is limited to in-frame clones, with some not included. The sample shows about 200,000 clones, 88% of them seen only once. The material sequenced was peripheral blood, taken on day 0 of AZD1222 vaccination. These receptors all come from an adult in good health.

Note on this clone: The identical CDR3 is also encoded by other nucleotide sequences in the sample. The chain has TRBV12-3 or TRBV12-4 and TRBJ1-5; 9 bases map to TRBD1. The CDR3 spans 13 residues. With 6 bases clipped from V and 6 bases from J, the junction kept 3 bases outside the gene matches. The CDR3 sequence: CASRRQGGQPQHF. The CDR3 nucleotides read TGTGCCAGCAGAAGACAGGGGGGTCAGCCCCAGCATTTT.

The rearrangement links TRBV7-7 to TRBJ1-1; D remains ambiguous. Germline values: CDR1 SSHAT, CDR2 FNYEAQ (reference sequence). V lost 1 base and J lost 0, with 3 bases in between. CDR3 length: 13 residues. This chain's CDR3 is CASSLGMNTEAFF. CDR3 coding DNA: TGTGCCAGCAGCTTAGGGATGAACACTGAAGCTTTCTTT.

This chain links TRBV29-1 with TRBJ1-1, with 9 bases aligning to TRBD1. Germline V CDR1 and CDR2: SQVTM, ANQGSEA. This CDR3 spans 14 amino acids. The junction had 7 bases not matched to a gene; V was cut back by 7 bases and J by 1 base. CDR3 loop: CSATLGQGNTEAFF. CDR3 DNA: TGCAGCGCCACTTTGGGACAGGGGAACACTGAAGCTTTCTTT.

The CDR3 protein is CASSTQPGAAAYTF. The CDR3 DNA follows: TGTGCCAGTAGTACCCAACCGGGAGCTGCTGCCTACACCTTC. This chain connects TRBV19 to TRBJ1-2; D unresolved. The V end was cut by 4 bases, the J end by 10 bases, with 19 bases between. Germline CDR1 and CDR2: LNHDA and SQIVND (reference sequence). The CDR3 length is 14 residues.

This rearrangement joins TRBV5-1 to TRBJ1-2; TRBD1 agrees at 11 bases. V shed 0 bases, J shed 7 bases, and the junction held 8 bases outside the gene matches. Germline-derived CDR1 and CDR2 are SGHRS and YFSETQ. This CDR3 has 16 amino acids. The CDR3 region has the DNA TGCGCCAGCAGCTTGGCCAGAGGACAGGGGGCGGCTGGCTACACCTTC. Its translation: CASSLARGQGAAGYTF.

The V and J genes are TRBV19 and TRBJ2-1; no definite D call. CDR1 LNHDA and CDR2 SQIVND come from the germline V gene (reference sequence). The length of the CDR3 is 16 residues. Trimming pared 3 bases from V and 0 bases from J, leaving 12 bases between. The CDR3 reads CASSIEAPSSYNEQFF. The CDR3 DNA is TGTGCCAGTAGTATCGAGGCCCCCAGCTCCTACAATGAGCAGTTCTTC.

The chain combines TRBV7-9 with TRBJ2-1; the match to TRBD2 covers 10 bases. The germline V gene has CDR1 SEHNR and CDR2 FQNEAQ (reference sequence). V dropped 5 bases and J dropped 8; count of bases not matched to a gene: 9. The CDR3 extends over 15 amino acids. The CDR3, as DNA: TGTGCCAGCAGCCCCGCTAGCGGGGGTTCTTATGAGCAGTTCTTC. Translating it yields CASSPASGGSYEQFF.

The CDR3 DNA reads TGTGCCAGCAGTTTCTCATCGGGACAGGGTTATGAAAAACTGTTTTTT. Amino acid sequence: CASSFSSGQGYEKLFF. This chain connects TRBV27 to TRBJ1-4; 9 bases line up with TRBD1. From germline, CDR1 is MNHEY and CDR2 SMNVEV (reference sequence). This CDR3 comprises 16 residues. Trimming took 3 bases from V and 6 from J; bases not matched to a gene: 8.

This clone appeared a single time. The J gene is TRBJ2-5, the V gene TRBV7-3; D gene unclear. The CDR3 extends over 12 amino acids. Between the trimmed V and J ends, which lost 8 bases and 5 bases, there was a span of 12 bases. The germline gives CDR1 SGHTA, CDR2 FQGTGA. This chain's CDR3 is CASLAKRETQYF. CDR3 bases: TGTGCCAGCCTCGCGAAACGGGAGACCCAGTACTTC.

The genes are TRBV3-1 (or the pseudogene TRBV3-2) and TRBJ1-1, with TRBD1 as a possible D gene (6 bases). The CDR3 runs 14 residues. In germline, CDR1 is LGHDT, CDR2 YNNKEL (reference sequence). Trimming pared 6 bases from V and 1 base from J, leaving 12 bases between. This CDR3 is CASSLGQSNTEAFF. In DNA, the CDR3 is TGTGCCAGCAGTCTGGGACAATCGAACACTGAAGCTTTCTTT.

This chain connects TRBV7-2 to TRBJ2-3, with TRBD1 as a possible D gene (5 bases). Germline V gene sequence: CDR1 SGHTA, CDR2 FQGNSA. V was pared by 1 base and J by 1 base, with 9 bases between. This CDR3 has 15 residues. Here the CDR3 DNA reads TGTGCCAGCAGCTTAGTAGGGGCCGGCACAGATACGCAGTATTTT. Encoded protein: CASSLVGAGTDTQYF. Drawing the rest from reference TRBV7-2 and TRBJ2-3, the complete variable domain is GAGVSQSPSNKVTEKGKDVELRCDPISGHTALYWYRQSLGQGLEFLIYFQGNSAPDKSGLPSDRFSAERTGGSVSTLTIQRTQQEDSAVYLCASSLVGAGTDTQYFGPGTRLTVL.

The chain has TRBV23-1 and TRBJ2-2, with TRBD1 identical over 8 bases. TRBV23-1 is reported as an ORF; its role is uncertain. J gave up 5 bases and V 2 bases, and 10 bases lay outside the gene matches. The CDR3 is 17 residues long. The CDR3 DNA follows: TGCGCCAGCAGTCAAATACCCCTACAGGGGGTGACCGGGGAGCTGTTTTTT. Translated, it gives CASSQIPLQGVTGELFF.

This clone was picked up one time. This chain links TRBV3-1 (or the pseudogene TRBV3-2) with TRBJ2-1, with 8 bases matching TRBD2. CDR1 and CDR2 (germline): LGHDT, YNNKEL (reference sequence). The CDR3 has 15 residues. V lost 3 bases, J lost 5 bases, and 6 bases stayed unmatched. CDR3 region: CASSHGGRGDNEQFF. DNA of the CDR3: TGTGCCAGCAGCCATGGAGGGCGGGGGGACAATGAGCAGTTCTTC.

The CDR3: CASYPSPDDEQFF. The DNA of the CDR3 is TGTGCCAGCTACCCGAGTCCGGACGATGAGCAGTTCTTC. This chain joins TRBV7-9 and TRBJ2-1; D unclear. The CDR3 is made up of 13 amino acids. V gave up 8 bases and J gave up 8 bases, with 16 bases separating them. Germline V CDR1 and CDR2: SEHNR, FQNEAQ (reference sequence).

This chain connects TRBV7-9 to TRBJ1-2, with D unresolved. Germline CDR1 reads SEHNR; CDR2 reads FQNEAQ (reference sequence). The CDR3 runs to 14 residues. The V and J ends lost 1 base and 2 bases respectively, with 8 bases between them. As DNA, the CDR3 is TGTGCCAGCAGCTTAGAAGTAGCCAACTATGGCTACACCTTC. This sequence encodes CASSLEVANYGYTF. The full variable domain, its missing parts supplied by reference TRBV7-9 and TRBJ1-2, is DTGVSQNPRHKITKRGQNVTFRCDPISEHNRLYWYRQTLGQGPEFLTYFQNEAQLEKSRLLSDRFSAERPKGSFSTLEIQRTEQGDSAMYLCASSLEVANYGYTFGSGTRLTVV.

The rearrangement links TRBV3-1 (or the pseudogene TRBV3-2) to TRBJ1-1; 9 bases match TRBD1. CDR3 length equals 17 residues. Germline V gene sequence: CDR1 LGHDT, CDR2 YNNKEL (reference sequence). With 3 bases clipped from V and 4 bases from J, the junction kept 12 bases outside the gene matches. The CDR3 DNA sequence: TGTGCCAGCAGCCAGTCGTATCCCGGACAGGGGACCACTGAAGCTTTCTTT. This sequence encodes CASSQSYPGQGTTEAFF.

A remark on this clone: Relative to the germline gene, one junction end is altered; a read error may explain this. The chain employs TRBV4-2 and TRBJ2-6; D is perhaps TRBD1 (6 bases). The CDR3 loop spans 17 amino acids. CDR1 LGHNA and CDR2 YNFKEQ come from the germline V gene. The CDR3 DNA is TGTGCCAGCAGCGAAGACAGGTCGAGCTCTGGGGCCAACGTCCTGACTTTC. Residues: CASSEDRSSSGANVLTF.

The CDR3 region has the DNA TGTGCCAGTAGTATAGATCCGAGCGCTGATGGCATTCAGTACTTC. Its translation is CASSIDPSADGIQYF. The V and J genes are TRBV19 and TRBJ2-4; D gene unclear. There are 15 residues in the CDR3. The V gene's germline CDR1 is LNHDA and CDR2 SQIVND (reference sequence). V lost 0 bases and J 9 bases, leaving 15 bases between the germline ends. Supplemented by reference TRBV19 and TRBJ2-4, the full variable domain reads DGGITQSPKYLFRKEGQNVTLSCEQNLNHDAMYWYRQDPGQGLRLIYYSQIVNDFQKGDIAEGYSVSREKKESFPLTVTSAQKNPTAFYLCASSIDPSADGIQYFGAGTRLSVL.

The V call is TRBV30, the J call TRBJ1-1; D unclear. Germline assignment: CDR1 GTSNPN and CDR2 SVGIG (reference sequence). The CDR3 contains 14 residues. Trimming cost V 3 bases and J 3 bases, with 14 bases left between them. The CDR3 DNA sequence: TGTGCCTGGAGAAAAAATCGGGGTGACACTGAAGCTTTCTTT. It translates to CAWRKNRGDTEAFF.

J is TRBJ1-2 and V is TRBV12-3 or TRBV12-4; TRBD1 aligns across 8 bases. The CDR3 loop spans 13 amino acids. Trimming at V came to 6 bases and at J to 8 bases, leaving 8 bases not matched to a gene. CDR3 protein: CASRSGQAGGYTF. The CDR3 bases are TGTGCCAGCAGGTCGGGACAGGCAGGCGGCTACACCTTC.

The V gene is TRBV7-9, the J gene TRBJ2-2; D may be TRBD2 (6 bases). Germline CDR1 is SEHNR and CDR2 is FQNEAQ (reference sequence). V dropped 3 bases and J dropped 4 bases, with 9 bases sitting between them. The CDR3 totals 14 residues. CDR3 sequence reads: CASSFRGSTGELFF. In DNA, the CDR3 is TGTGCCAGCAGCTTTCGGGGGTCCACCGGGGAGCTGTTTTTT.

The chain combines TRBV12-3 or TRBV12-4 with TRBJ2-7, with D perhaps TRBD2 (5 bases). V was clipped by 6 bases and J by 3 bases, with 9 bases between them. This CDR3 has 12 residues. The CDR3 reads CASSPGIYEQYF. As DNA, the CDR3 is TGTGCCAGCAGCCCGGGAATCTACGAGCAGTACTTC.

The genes are TRBV27 and TRBJ2-6, with D possibly TRBD2 on 7 matching bases. Trimming took 2 bases from V and 0 from J, leaving 17 bases between them. The CDR3 consists of 19 residues. Germline V gene lookup returns CDR1 MNHEY and CDR2 SMNVEV (reference sequence). CDR3 sequence (DNA): TGTGCCAGCAGTTTAAGAGGGGGGGGTTCGCTCTCTGGGGCCAACGTCCTGACTTTC. Amino acids: CASSLRGGGSLSGANVLTF.

V usage is TRBV5-1 and J usage is TRBJ2-2; 7 nucleotides agree with TRBD2. Looked up from germline, CDR1 is SGHRS and CDR2 is YFSETQ. Unmatched junction bases numbered 6, after V lost 3 bases and J lost 1 base. The length of the CDR3 is 16 residues. This CDR3 is CASSSGLGVNTGELFF. The CDR3 DNA is TGCGCCAGCAGCTCTGGACTAGGGGTGAACACCGGGGAGCTGTTTTTT.

V usage is TRBV30 and J usage is TRBJ2-1; possible D gene TRBD2, 6 bases. Trimming took off 4 bases at V and 2 bases at J, with 12 bases between the two ends. CDR3 length: 14 residues. In germline, CDR1 is GTSNPN, CDR2 SVGIG (reference sequence). The CDR3 is CAWTRGTTYNEQFF. In DNA, the CDR3 is TGTGCCTGGACACGCGGGACCACCTACAATGAGCAGTTCTTC.

This rearrangement joins TRBV7-9 to TRBJ1-2, with a tentative D call TRBD1 (6 bases). In germline, CDR1 is SEHNR, CDR2 FQNEAQ (reference sequence). The CDR3 consists of 15 residues. The V gene lost 4 bases and the J gene lost 0 bases, with 12 bases spanning the gap. The DNA for the CDR3 is TGTGCCAGCAGCTCCCAAGGGGGTCCTAACTATGGCTACACCTTC. It is translated as CASSSQGGPNYGYTF.

This chain uses TRBV24-1 with TRBJ2-3, with 10 bases lining up with TRBD2. The CDR3 covers 16 residues. V was clipped by 0 bases and J by 5 bases; unmatched bases: 4. Germline V gene data show CDR1 as KGHDR and CDR2 as SFDVKD. The CDR3 protein is CATSDLSSGGRDTQYF. As DNA, the CDR3 is TGTGCCACCAGTGATTTGAGTAGCGGGGGGAGAGATACGCAGTATTTT.

The chain combines TRBV6-5 with TRBJ2-7; 8 nucleotides match TRBD1. V gave up 6 bases and J gave up 2 bases; unmatched junction bases: 9. Germline CDR1 and CDR2: MNHEY and SVGAGI. CDR3 size: 15 residues. This CDR3 reads CASRTAGTGAYEQYF. The CDR3 DNA reads as TGTGCCAGCAGGACCGCCGGGACAGGCGCCTACGAGCAGTACTTC.